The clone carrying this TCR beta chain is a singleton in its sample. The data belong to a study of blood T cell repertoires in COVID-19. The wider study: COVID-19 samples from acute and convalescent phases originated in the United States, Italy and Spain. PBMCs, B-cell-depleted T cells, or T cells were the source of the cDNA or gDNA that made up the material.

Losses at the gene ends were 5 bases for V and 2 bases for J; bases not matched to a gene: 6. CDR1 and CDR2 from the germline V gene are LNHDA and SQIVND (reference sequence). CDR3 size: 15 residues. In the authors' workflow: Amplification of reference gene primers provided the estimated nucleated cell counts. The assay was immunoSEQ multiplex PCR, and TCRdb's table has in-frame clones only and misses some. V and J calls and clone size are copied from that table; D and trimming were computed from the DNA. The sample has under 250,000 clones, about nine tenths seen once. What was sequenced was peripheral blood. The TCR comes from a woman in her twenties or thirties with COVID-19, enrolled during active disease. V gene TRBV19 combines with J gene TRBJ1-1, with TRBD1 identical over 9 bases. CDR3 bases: TGTGCCAGTAGTTTGGACAGGGGAAGCAACACTGAAGCTTTCTTT. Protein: CASSLDRGSNTEAFF.